The 31 T cell receptor beta chains presented below share a single source sample, sequenced in a study of T cell repertoires in cytomegalovirus infection. TCRdb processed the reads anew with MiXCR; each CDR3 protein has one entry. The repertoire consists of approximately 180,000 distinct CDR3 sequences, with about 20% occurring once and the leading ten covering around 3.1%. The source material was PBMCs. Receptors originate from a human donor in good health (CMV status not recorded). Some clones in this sample may be carry-over from other donors' samples.

There are many counts of this clonotype. The chain has TRBV7-9 and TRBJ2-6, with no clear D. CDR3 length: 17 amino acids. Trimming took off 4 bases at V and 1 base at J, with 14 bases between the two ends. Germline V CDR1 and CDR2: SEHNR, FQNEAQ (reference sequence). CDR3 sequence (DNA): TGTGCCAGCAGCTACGAACTCACCCTTTCTGGGGCCAACGTCCTGACTTTC. Amino acid sequence: CASSYELTLSGANVLTF.

This clonotype was counted at least ten times. This chain uses TRBV12-3 or TRBV12-4 with TRBJ2-4; D not certain. V was pared by 1 base and J by 8 bases, with 6 bases between. The CDR3 totals 12 residues. The CDR3: CASSLDRDIQYF. The CDR3 DNA sequence: TGTGCCAGCAGTTTAGATCGGGACATTCAGTACTTC.

J is TRBJ2-3 and V is TRBV20-1; D unclear. Germline V gives CDR1 DFQATT, CDR2 SNEGSKA (reference sequence). The CDR3 extends over 11 amino acids. V dropped 1 base and J dropped 6 bases, with 5 bases sitting between them. CDR3 sequence (DNA): TGCAGTGCTAGAGGGGTGGATACGCAGTATTTT. This encodes CSARGVDTQYF.

This clonotype occurred a few times. The gene calls are TRBV6-2 or TRBV6-3 and TRBJ2-4; D is perhaps TRBD2 (6 bases). This CDR3 is 14 amino acids long. The V and J ends lost 2 bases and 7 bases respectively, with 12 bases between them. In germline, CDR1 is MNHEY, CDR2 SVGEGT. The CDR3 DNA reads TGTGCCAGCAGTTACCGGAGGGGTAGGAACATTCAGTACTTC. Its protein product is CASSYRRGRNIQYF.

This chain links TRBV9 with TRBJ1-6; 7 bases match TRBD1. The CDR3 consists of 16 residues. Trimming cost V 0 bases and J 5 bases; bases outside gene matches: 5. Germline V gene data show CDR1 as SGDLS and CDR2 as YYNGEE. Here the CDR3 reads CASSVDSGQNNSPLHF. CDR3 DNA: TGTGCCAGCAGCGTAGATTCGGGACAGAATAATTCACCCCTCCACTTT. Full variable domain (outside the CDR3, taken from reference TRBV9 and TRBJ1-6): DSGVTQTPKHLITATGQRVTLRCSPRSGDLSVYWYQQSLDQGLQFLIQYYNGEERAKGNILERFSAQQFPDLHSELNLSSLELGDSALYFCASSVDSGQNNSPLHFGNGTRLTVT.

This clonotype was detected only a few times. The rearrangement links TRBV28 to TRBJ2-3, with TRBD2 identical over 7 bases. The junction had 8 bases not matched to a gene; V was cut back by 6 bases and J by 2 bases. The CDR3 loop spans 15 amino acids. Germline V gene data show CDR1 as MDHEN and CDR2 as SYDVKM. The CDR3 is CASSPLADLTDTQYF. In nucleotides, the CDR3 is TGTGCCAGCAGCCCTCTAGCGGACCTCACAGATACGCAGTATTTT.

This chain connects TRBV27 to TRBJ1-5; a possible D gene is TRBD1 (6 bases). The V and J ends lost 6 bases and 4 bases respectively, with 19 bases between them. Germline CDR1 and CDR2: MNHEY and SMNVEV (reference sequence). The CDR3 is 16 residues long. The CDR3 nucleotides are TGTGCCAGCAGCCCCAGCGAGGGGGAGTCAAATCAGCCCCAGCATTTT. This gives the protein CASSPSEGESNQPQHF.

Note on this clonotype: A much larger clone is a single base away; this may be a read error. V gene TRBV7-9 combines with J gene TRBJ1-2; 10 positions match TRBD1. The CDR3 covers 15 residues. Germline values: CDR1 SEHNR, CDR2 FQNEAQ (reference sequence). The CDR3 region has the DNA TGTGCCAACAGCTTCGGGGGACAGGGGAACTATGGCTACACCTTC. This gives the protein CANSFGGQGNYGYTF.

The V and J genes are TRBV29-1 and TRBJ2-5; D ambiguous. The germline gives CDR1 SQVTM, CDR2 ANQGSEA. The CDR3 runs 10 residues. V lost 7 bases and J 4 bases, leaving 7 bases between the germline ends. The chain's CDR3 is CSAVGETQYF. CDR3 DNA: TGCAGCGCCGTGGGAGAGACCCAGTACTTC.

The chain has TRBV19 and TRBJ1-1; D not certain. Trimming cost V 2 bases and J 1 base, with 11 bases left between them. There are 15 residues in the CDR3. CDR1 is LNHDA and CDR2 is SQIVND in the germline V gene (reference sequence). The CDR3 loop reads CASSIRDTGNTEAFF. DNA for the CDR3: TGTGCCAGTAGTATACGAGACACGGGGAACACTGAAGCTTTCTTT.

This chain connects TRBV11-3 to TRBJ2-5; TRBD1 agrees at 9 bases. This CDR3 is built from 16 residues. The germline V gene has CDR1 SGHNT and CDR2 YENEEA. J was trimmed by 5 bases and V by 0 bases; bases with no gene match: 7. The CDR3 loop is CASSLDRTGVRETQYF. Here the CDR3 DNA reads TGTGCCAGCAGCTTAGACCGGACAGGGGTGAGGGAGACCCAGTACTTC.

This clonotype was detected many times. The V and J genes are TRBV7-8 and TRBJ2-7; perhaps D is TRBD1 or TRBD2 (5 bases each). CDR1 and CDR2 (germline): SGHVS, FQNEAQ. The length of the CDR3 is 16 residues. Trimming cost V 4 bases and J 2 bases, with 18 bases left between them. The DNA of the CDR3 is TGTGCCAGCAGCTCCCGGCCGGGGACGCGAGCCTACGAGCAGTACTTC. Translating it yields CASSSRPGTRAYEQYF. Full variable domain (missing parts from reference TRBV7-8 and TRBJ2-7): GAGVSQSPRYKVAKRGQDVALRCDPISGHVSLFWYQQALGQGPEFLTYFQNEAQLDKSGLPSDRFFAERPEGSVSTLKIQRTQQEDSAVYLCASSSRPGTRAYEQYFGPGTRLTVT.

This clonotype showed up many times. The chain carries TRBV7-9 and TRBJ2-7; TRBD2 agrees at 8 bases. With V trimmed by 2 bases and J by 4 bases, 4 bases remained unmatched. The CDR3 covers 14 residues. Germline assignment: CDR1 SEHNR and CDR2 FQNEAQ (reference sequence). The CDR3 DNA is TGTGCCAGCAGCTTATCAAGCGGGAGATACGAGCAGTACTTC. Its protein is CASSLSSGRYEQYF.

This clonotype was counted a few times. The chain is built from TRBV9 and TRBJ2-7; 7 nucleotides match TRBD2. This CDR3 contains 15 residues. Per germline, CDR1 SGDLS and CDR2 YYNGEE. Trimming cost V 3 bases and J 3 bases; bases outside gene matches: 9. CDR3 sequence reads: CASSAGTTPFYEQYF. In DNA, the CDR3 is TGTGCCAGCAGCGCGGGGACTACTCCCTTCTACGAGCAGTACTTC.

A note on this clonotype: This clone may be a read error of a much larger clone one base away. The chain joins TRBV7-3 to TRBJ2-2; 11 bases fit TRBD2. The CDR3 is 19 residues long. Germline V gives CDR1 SGHTA, CDR2 FQGTGA. The DNA for the CDR3 is TGTGCCAGCAGCTTAACCCTAGCGGGGGGACAAGCGAACACCGCGGAGCTGTTTTTT. Protein product: CASSLTLAGGQANTAELFF.

This rearrangement joins TRBV15 to TRBJ2-3; perhaps D is TRBD1 or TRBD2 (5 bases each). Germline V gives CDR1 LNHNV, CDR2 YYDKDF (reference sequence). V lost 1 base, J lost 6 bases, and 8 bases lay in between. The CDR3 runs to 13 residues. This CDR3 reads CATSRVGEDTQYF. CDR3 nucleotides: TGTGCCACCAGCAGAGTAGGGGAGGATACGCAGTATTTT.

CDR3 in amino acids: CASSELAGGGNEQFF. For the CDR3, the DNA is TGTGCCAGCAGTGAACTAGCGGGGGGGGGGAATGAGCAGTTCTTC. The chain couples TRBV2 to TRBJ2-1; 12 bases match TRBD2. CDR1 is SNHLY and CDR2 is FYNNEI in the germline V gene. The ends lost 2 bases at V and 7 bases at J; junction bases unmatched: 3. The CDR3 spans 15 residues.

The chain employs TRBV20-1 and TRBJ2-7, with 8 bases lining up with TRBD2. Germline V gene data show CDR1 as DFQATT and CDR2 as SNEGSKA (reference sequence). V shed 7 bases and J 1 base; nucleotides not matched to a gene: 9. There are 14 residues in the CDR3. CDR3 in DNA: TGCAGTGTCATGAGCTTAGCGGGGTCCTACGAGCAGTACTTC. As protein: CSVMSLAGSYEQYF.

The chain carries TRBV28 and TRBJ1-6; D gene ambiguous. The CDR3 loop spans 13 amino acids. The ends were cut back, 1 base at V and 9 bases at J, with 7 bases in the middle. Germline V gene sequence: CDR1 MDHEN, CDR2 SYDVKM. This chain's CDR3 is CASSLSRSSPLHF. The CDR3 DNA sequence: TGTGCCAGCAGTTTATCCCGAAGTTCACCCCTCCACTTT.

There are a few counts of this clonotype. V usage is TRBV6-2 or TRBV6-3 and J usage is TRBJ2-7; 10 nucleotides align to TRBD2. V was pared by 3 bases and J by 6 bases, with 5 bases of the junction left unmatched. Germline-derived CDR1 and CDR2 are MNHEY and SVGEGT. The CDR3 extends over 14 amino acids. CDR3 sequence: CASSYGLAGGEQYF. CDR3 coding DNA: TGTGCCAGCAGTTATGGATTAGCGGGAGGCGAGCAGTACTTC.

The genes are TRBV18 and TRBJ2-1; 7 positions agree with TRBD2. The CDR3 runs 16 residues. Germline-derived CDR1 and CDR2 are KGHSH and LQKENI. Unmatched junction bases numbered 9, after V lost 0 bases and J lost 7 bases. The CDR3 nucleotides are TGTGCCAGCTCACCACCGGCCAGCGGGATTCGGAATGAGCAGTTCTTC. Its protein is CASSPPASGIRNEQFF.

This clonotype was recorded at least ten times. This chain uses TRBV12-3 or TRBV12-4 with TRBJ2-7; 11 nucleotides match TRBD2. V was pared by 3 bases and J by 3 bases, with 7 bases of the junction left unmatched. There are 16 residues in the CDR3. CDR3 bases: TGTGCCAGCAGTTTGACTAGCGGGGCGAAACGCTACGAGCAGTACTTC. This gives the protein CASSLTSGAKRYEQYF.

This clonotype has a handful of counts. The chain carries TRBV28 and TRBJ1-2, with D unclear. V lost 6 bases and J lost 4, with 12 bases in between. CDR1 and CDR2 from the germline V gene are MDHEN and SYDVKM. The CDR3 consists of 13 residues. CDR3 loop: CASSPPPAYGYTF. The CDR3 nucleotides read TGTGCCAGCAGCCCGCCTCCTGCCTATGGCTACACCTTC.

This clonotype was seen many times. The chain employs TRBV6-1 and TRBJ1-2; no definite D call. The CDR3 consists of 14 residues. V was trimmed by 4 bases and J by 8 bases, leaving 17 bases between them. The V gene's germline CDR1 is MNHNS and CDR2 SASEGT. Here the CDR3 reads CASSVSYVSSGYTF. The CDR3 coding sequence is TGTGCCAGCAGTGTGTCTTACGTCTCCTCGGGCTACACCTTC.

This chain joins TRBV29-1 and TRBJ1-4; D is uncertain. Trimming pared 4 bases from V and 1 base from J, leaving 10 bases between. Germline-derived CDR1 and CDR2 are SQVTM and ANQGSEA. The CDR3 length is 14 residues. As DNA, the CDR3 is TGCAGCGTTGTAGGGCGGGGAACTAATGAAAAACTGTTTTTT. It is translated as CSVVGRGTNEKLFF.

This clonotype was picked up many times. This sequence joins TRBV7-8 and TRBJ2-7; the match to TRBD1 covers 8 bases. This CDR3 region has 14 residues. The germline gives CDR1 SGHVS, CDR2 FQNEAQ. V dropped 2 bases and J dropped 7; count of bases not matched to a gene: 7. The CDR3 protein is CASSLSGQGEEQYF. The CDR3 nucleotides read TGTGCCAGCAGCTTATCTGGACAGGGCGAAGAGCAGTACTTC. Variable domain in full (rest from reference TRBV7-8 and TRBJ2-7): GAGVSQSPRYKVAKRGQDVALRCDPISGHVSLFWYQQALGQGPEFLTYFQNEAQLDKSGLPSDRFFAERPEGSVSTLKIQRTQQEDSAVYLCASSLSGQGEEQYFGPGTRLTVT.

The rearrangement uses TRBV5-1 and TRBJ2-1; 9 positions match TRBD2. The CDR3 is made up of 16 amino acids. The junction had 8 bases not matched to a gene; V was cut back by 1 base and J by 6 bases. Germline V gene sequence: CDR1 SGHRS, CDR2 YFSETQ. The CDR3 DNA follows: TGCGCCAGCAGCTTGAGTCTAGCGGGAACTCTCAATGAGCAGTTCTTC. Amino acids: CASSLSLAGTLNEQFF.

This clonotype was seen a few times. The J gene is TRBJ2-3, the V gene TRBV28; no clear D. Germline-derived CDR1 and CDR2 are MDHEN and SYDVKM. V lost 3 bases and J lost 0, with 7 bases in between. The length of the CDR3 is 14 residues. Here the CDR3 reads CASSLGWSTDTQYF. CDR3 DNA sequence: TGTGCCAGCAGTTTGGGCTGGAGCACAGATACGCAGTATTTT.

The sample holds a few counts of this clonotype. The V call is TRBV6-5, the J call TRBJ1-5; D gene uncertain. The CDR3 extends over 13 amino acids. Germline values: CDR1 MNHEY, CDR2 SVGAGI. Trimming removed 2 bases from V and 7 bases from J, with 9 bases in between. In nucleotides, the CDR3 is TGTGCCAGCAGTTACAGGGAAGGCCAGCCCCAGCATTTT. This codes for CASSYREGQPQHF.

The CDR3 region has the DNA TGTGCCAGCAGTTTTGGTAAGGGAGCCTCCTACGAGCAGTACTTC. Translated, it gives CASSFGKGASYEQYF. The chain has TRBV12-3 or TRBV12-4 and TRBJ2-7; tentative D call: TRBD2 (5 bases). Trimming pared 3 bases from V and 0 bases from J, leaving 12 bases between. The CDR3 sequence is 15 residues long.

In its sample, this clonotype was seen many times. The J gene is TRBJ1-2, the V gene TRBV7-2, with TRBD1 as a possible D gene (5 bases). This CDR3 has 14 residues. Trimming cost V 2 bases and J 4 bases, with 11 bases left between them. Germline loops: CDR1 SGHTA, CDR2 FQGNSA. The CDR3: CASSLSRASYGYTF. The CDR3 DNA reads TGTGCCAGCAGCTTATCCAGGGCTAGCTATGGCTACACCTTC.